The 20 T cell receptor beta chains reported below all come from one sample, sequenced in a study of technical replicates of blood from several donors. Sequenced by immunoSEQ multiplex PCR; TCRdb stores in-frame clones only, minus some. Here the sample spans tens of thousands of clones, 96% being singletons. The sample taken for sequencing was T cells isolated from PBMCs. These receptors all come from a human donor in good health.

The V and J genes are TRBV5-1 and TRBJ1-5; TRBD1 matches at 7 bases. Germline V gene sequence: CDR1 SGHRS, CDR2 YFSETQ. This CDR3 comprises 19 residues. V lost 4 bases and J lost 0; bases outside the gene matches: 16. The CDR3 coding sequence is TGCGCCAGCAGCCGCGATAGACAGGGTGGCCCATATAGCAATCAGCCCCAGCATTTT. Encoded protein: CASSRDRQGGPYSNQPQHF.

This rearrangement joins TRBV19 to TRBJ1-3; unclear D gene. The CDR3 is 13 amino acids. The germline V and J ends were trimmed by 4 bases and 0 bases, with 4 bases remaining between them. Germline lookup yields CDR1 LNHDA and CDR2 SQIVND (reference sequence). CDR3 nucleotides: TGTGCCAGTAGTACTTTCTCTGGAAACACCATATATTTT. It specifies CASSTFSGNTIYF.

The chain has TRBV11-2 and TRBJ2-7, with TRBD1 identical over 7 bases. CDR3 length: 15 residues. CDR1 is SGHAT and CDR2 is FQNNGV in the germline V gene. Unmatched junction bases numbered 12, after V lost 5 bases and J lost 5 bases. The CDR3 DNA reads as TGTGCCAGCAGCAGAACCGGGACAGAAATTGACGAGCAGTACTTC. Amino acid sequence: CASSRTGTEIDEQYF.

The count of this clone is one. The CDR3 protein is CASSLAGGPAGANVLTF. The DNA for the CDR3 is TGCGCCAGCAGCTTGGCGGGAGGGCCAGCTGGGGCCAACGTCCTGACTTTC. The gene calls are TRBV5-1 and TRBJ2-6; 8 positions match TRBD2. The CDR3 length is 17 residues. Germline-derived CDR1 and CDR2 are SGHRS and YFSETQ. V was clipped by 0 bases and J by 2 bases; unmatched bases: 4.

V is TRBV9 and J is TRBJ2-7; 10 bases fit TRBD1. CDR1 is SGDLS, CDR2 YYNGEE, per germline. Losses at the gene ends were 1 base for V and 3 bases for J; bases not matched to a gene: 7. This CDR3 region has 16 residues. The CDR3 protein is CASSVSAGTGVYEQYF. The CDR3 DNA is TGTGCCAGCAGCGTATCGGCCGGGACAGGGGTCTACGAGCAGTACTTC.

The gene calls are TRBV10-3 and TRBJ2-5; 9 nucleotides line up with TRBD2. This CDR3 comprises 16 residues. The V segment lost 3 bases and the J segment 0 bases; nucleotides outside the gene matches: 5. The germline V gene encodes CDR1 ENHRY and CDR2 SYGVKD. The CDR3 region has the DNA TGTGCCATCAGTGATTGGTCTAGCGGGGACCAAGAGACCCAGTACTTC. Protein sequence: CAISDWSSGDQETQYF.

The rearrangement joins TRBV29-1 to TRBJ2-1; 10 bases are a match to TRBD2. There are 14 residues in the CDR3. V dropped 4 bases and J dropped 10; count of bases not matched to a gene: 10. The germline gives CDR1 SQVTM, CDR2 ANQGSEA. The CDR3 bases are TGCAGCGTTGCGCTGGTAGCGGGAGGATCCGAGCAGTTCTTC. Encoded protein: CSVALVAGGSEQFF.

V and J are TRBV27 and TRBJ2-1, with TRBD1 matching 8 bases. Germline V lookup: CDR1 MNHEY, CDR2 SMNVEV (reference sequence). The CDR3 runs 15 residues. The junction had 10 bases not matched to a gene; V was cut back by 5 bases and J by 7 bases. In DNA, the CDR3 is TGTGCCAGCAGTCCGGCCGGGACAGGACGGAATGAGCAGTTCTTC. It specifies CASSPAGTGRNEQFF.

The V and J genes are TRBV4-2 and TRBJ2-6; the D gene is possibly TRBD2 (5 bases). V lost 3 bases, J lost 0 bases, and 12 bases lay in between. This CDR3 has 17 residues. Germline CDR1 LGHNA, CDR2 YNFKEQ. The CDR3 here is CASSHVRRSSGANVLTF. For the CDR3, the DNA is TGTGCCAGCAGCCATGTCAGGAGGAGCTCTGGGGCCAACGTCCTGACTTTC.

This chain joins TRBV5-1 and TRBJ2-1; TRBD2 agrees at 7 bases. V dropped 3 bases and J dropped 3; count of bases not matched to a gene: 3. Germline CDR1 SGHRS, CDR2 YFSETQ. CDR3 size: 14 residues. CDR3 sequence (DNA): TGCGCCAGCAGCTCCCAGCGGGACTACAATGAGCAGTTCTTC. Translated: CASSSQRDYNEQFF.

The chain has TRBV27 and TRBJ2-6; D perhaps matches TRBD2 (6 bases). Per the germline V gene, CDR1 is MNHEY and CDR2 is SMNVEV (reference sequence). The CDR3 covers 12 residues. The V gene lost 11 bases and the J gene lost 1 base, with 6 bases spanning the gap. The CDR3: CAAGSGANVLTF. The CDR3 DNA is TGTGCCGCGGGGTCTGGGGCCAACGTCCTGACTTTC.

Only a few counts were recorded for this clone. This chain links TRBV7-2 with TRBJ2-1; D is ambiguous. Germline V gene data show CDR1 as SGHTA and CDR2 as FQGNSA. Trimming shortened V by 0 bases and J by 3 bases, and 9 bases separated the two germline ends. The CDR3 spans 15 residues. The CDR3 loop is CASSLAETLYNEQFF. The CDR3 nucleotides read TGTGCCAGCAGCTTAGCGGAGACTCTCTACAATGAGCAGTTCTTC.

This sequence joins TRBV11-3 and TRBJ2-7; perhaps TRBD1 as D (6 bases). Germline V lookup: CDR1 SGHNT, CDR2 YENEEA. The CDR3 loop spans 13 amino acids. Deletions cut 2 bases from V and 7 bases from J, with 12 bases between. This chain's CDR3 is CASSLMGAGEQYF. The DNA of the CDR3 is TGTGCCAGCAGCTTAATGGGGGCCGGGGAGCAGTACTTC.

The gene calls are TRBV7-2 and TRBJ2-1; TRBD1 is a possible D gene (6 bases). CDR1 and CDR2 from the germline V gene are SGHTA and FQGNSA. This CDR3 is built from 13 residues. The germline V and J ends were trimmed by 3 bases and 8 bases, with 11 bases remaining between them. The CDR3 loop is CASSFGGTDEQFF. The CDR3 bases are TGTGCCAGCAGCTTTGGGGGCACGGATGAGCAGTTCTTC.

This sequence joins TRBV9 and TRBJ2-7, with TRBD2 as a possible D gene (6 bases). Germline loops: CDR1 SGDLS, CDR2 YYNGEE. This CDR3 spans 13 amino acids. Trimming left V 3 bases short and J 4 bases short, with 11 bases between. CDR3 DNA sequence: TGTGCCAGCAGCGCGGGACTTTATTACGAGCAGTACTTC. This codes for CASSAGLYYEQYF.

V gene TRBV6-4 combines with J gene TRBJ2-1, with 7 bases aligning to TRBD2. The V gene's germline CDR1 is MRHNA and CDR2 SNTAGT. The CDR3 has 15 amino acids. V trimming: 5 bases; J trimming: 0 bases; junction bases outside the gene matches: 4. This chain's CDR3 is CASSLAESSYNEQFF. CDR3 sequence (DNA): TGTGCCAGCAGTCTAGCGGAGAGCTCCTACAATGAGCAGTTCTTC.

The J gene is TRBJ2-4, the V gene TRBV11-2, with 7 bases identical to TRBD2. Trimming cost V 1 base and J 8 bases; bases outside gene matches: 2. This CDR3 is built from 13 residues. Germline CDR1 and CDR2: SGHAT and FQNNGV. The CDR3 loop reads CASSLAGLDIQYF. CDR3 coding DNA: TGTGCCAGCAGCTTAGCAGGACTAGACATTCAGTACTTC.

The J gene is TRBJ1-3, the V gene TRBV7-9; D is uncertain. V lost 5 bases and J 7 bases, leaving 6 bases between the germline ends. The CDR3 runs 11 residues. Germline V gene data show CDR1 as SEHNR and CDR2 as FQNEAQ (reference sequence). CDR3 DNA: TGTGCCAGCAGCCTATGGAACACCATATATTTT. Residues: CASSLWNTIYF. Variable domain in full (rest from reference TRBV7-9 and TRBJ1-3): DTGVSQNPRHKITKRGQNVTFRCDPISEHNRLYWYRQTLGQGPEFLTYFQNEAQLEKSRLLSDRFSAERPKGSFSTLEIQRTEQGDSAMYLCASSLWNTIYFGEGSWLTVV.

This sequence joins TRBV9 and TRBJ2-5; D not certain. The CDR3 is made up of 14 amino acids. V was trimmed by 3 bases and J by 7 bases, leaving 16 bases between them. Germline-derived CDR1 and CDR2 are SGDLS and YYNGEE. CDR3 region: CASSGREARLTQYF. The CDR3 DNA follows: TGTGCCAGCAGCGGCCGAGAGGCTCGGCTGACCCAGTACTTC.

In DNA, the CDR3 is TGCAGCGGCACACTGAACACTGAAGCTTTCTTT. This gives the protein CSGTLNTEAFF. V usage is TRBV29-1 and J usage is TRBJ1-1; D gene ambiguous. Per germline, CDR1 SQVTM and CDR2 ANQGSEA. Trimming stripped 7 bases from V and 0 bases from J, with 6 bases between. CDR3 length equals 11 residues.